These 28 T cell receptor beta chains originate from one sample sequenced in a study of T cells in Graves' hyperthyroidism and ophthalmopathy. It was RNA transcripts that yielded the amplified TCR beta CDR3 regions. The HTBI primer set drove a first-round RT-PCR of the TCR CDR3. TCRdb ran MiXCR on the multiplex PCR reads and lists one entry per CDR3 protein. The sample records hundreds of thousands of distinct CDR3 sequences, 15% to 20% being singletons. Sequencing used blood. Receptors originate from a woman between 18 and 29 years old with Graves' ophthalmopathy.

V gene TRBV6-1 combines with J gene TRBJ1-2, with D perhaps TRBD1 (5 bases). V was clipped by 6 bases and J by 4 bases, with 12 bases between them. Germline V CDR1 and CDR2: MNHNS, SASEGT. The CDR3 runs to 13 residues. CDR3 in amino acids: CASSPGPGYGYTF. The DNA for the CDR3 is TGTGCCAGCAGCCCGGGGCCAGGCTATGGCTACACCTTC.

This clonotype was detected ten times or more. The rearrangement joins TRBV30 to TRBJ1-3; D is perhaps TRBD1 (5 bases). CDR3 length equals 15 residues. V was shortened by 4 bases and J by 0 bases, with 13 bases between the two germline ends. Germline V lookup: CDR1 GTSNPN, CDR2 SVGIG (reference sequence). CDR3 bases: TGTGCCTGGACCGCCGGGGACGTCTCTGGAAACACCATATATTTT. It codes for CAWTAGDVSGNTIYF.

This clonotype was picked up many times. V and J are TRBV7-2 and TRBJ1-5; 10 bases are shared with TRBD1. CDR1 and CDR2 (germline): SGHTA, FQGNSA. J lost 12 bases, V lost 1 base, and 9 bases had no gene match. The CDR3 loop spans 15 amino acids. The CDR3 spells CASSLGGTGDRYQHF. The CDR3 DNA reads TGTGCCAGCAGCTTAGGTGGGACAGGGGATAGATACCAGCATTTT.

This clonotype was seen many times. The J gene is TRBJ1-1, the V gene TRBV5-1, with unresolved D. The CDR3 has 14 amino acids. The V gene's germline CDR1 is SGHRS and CDR2 YFSETQ. V lost 0 bases to trimming and J lost 5 bases, with 11 bases between them. The CDR3 protein is CASSLVAGRTEAFF. The DNA for the CDR3 is TGCGCCAGCAGCTTGGTGGCGGGGAGAACTGAAGCTTTCTTT.

This clonotype was found many times. V gene TRBV7-2 combines with J gene TRBJ2-1, with 12 bases aligning to TRBD2. J lost 7 bases, V lost 6 bases, and 10 bases had no gene match. Germline lookup yields CDR1 SGHTA and CDR2 FQGNSA. This CDR3 contains 16 residues. The CDR3 DNA follows: TGTGCCAGCAGGCCAACTAGCGGGAGGTACGGGAATGAGCAGTTCTTC. Residues: CASRPTSGRYGNEQFF.

The table lists this clonotype with many counts. The rearrangement links TRBV14 to TRBJ1-6, with D unclear. The germline V gene has CDR1 SGHDN and CDR2 FVKESK. This CDR3 has 13 amino acids. Trimming pared 0 bases from V and 8 bases from J, leaving 5 bases between. The CDR3 protein is CASSQEMDSPLHF. The CDR3 DNA follows: TGTGCCAGCAGCCAAGAAATGGATTCACCCCTCCACTTT.

This clonotype was seen at least ten times. The chain is built from TRBV7-8 and TRBJ1-1; TRBD1 matches at 12 bases. The CDR3 covers 16 residues. Germline values: CDR1 SGHVS, CDR2 FQNEAQ. V dropped 5 bases and J dropped 4; count of bases not matched to a gene: 8. The CDR3: CASSPGTGGAPTEAFF. The DNA of the CDR3 is TGTGCCAGCAGCCCAGGGACAGGGGGCGCGCCCACTGAAGCTTTCTTT.

The J gene is TRBJ1-4, the V gene TRBV5-5; 7 bases align to TRBD1. Germline V gene data show CDR1 as SGHKS and CDR2 as YYEKEE (reference sequence). V lost 2 bases, J lost 0 bases, and 7 bases stayed unmatched. The CDR3 is made up of 17 amino acids. The CDR3 DNA sequence: TGTGCCAGCAGCTTAGACAGGGTTTTCGCAACTAATGAAAAACTGTTTTTT. Protein sequence: CASSLDRVFATNEKLFF. Complete variable domain (other parts from reference TRBV5-5 and TRBJ1-4): DAGVTQSPTHLIKTRGQQVTLRCSPISGHKSVSWYQQVLGQGPQFIFQYYEKEERGRGNFPDRFSARQFPNYSSELNVNALLLGDSALYLCASSLDRVFATNEKLFFGSGTQLSVL.

This clonotype was counted many times. The chain links TRBV9 to TRBJ1-1, with 7 bases aligning to TRBD1. The CDR3 sequence is 15 residues long. Unmatched junction bases numbered 4, after V lost 0 bases and J lost 2 bases. Germline V lookup: CDR1 SGDLS, CDR2 YYNGEE. In DNA, the CDR3 is TGTGCCAGCAGCGTAGGGGACAGCTTAAACACTGAAGCTTTCTTT. Translated: CASSVGDSLNTEAFF. The full variable domain, completed using reference TRBV9 and TRBJ1-1, is DSGVTQTPKHLITATGQRVTLRCSPRSGDLSVYWYQQSLDQGLQFLIQYYNGEERAKGNILERFSAQQFPDLHSELNLSSLELGDSALYFCASSVGDSLNTEAFFGQGTRLTVV.

The rearrangement links TRBV10-3 to TRBJ1-6, with unresolved D. The CDR3 is 13 residues long. The germline V gene has CDR1 ENHRY and CDR2 SYGVKD. Trimming took off 3 bases at V and 10 bases at J, with 10 bases between the two ends. Here the CDR3 reads CAISEGPTSPLHF. The CDR3 region has the DNA TGTGCCATCAGTGAAGGGCCGACATCACCCCTCCACTTT.

This clonotype came up a few times. The chain is built from TRBV24-1 and TRBJ2-3; D call uncertain. This CDR3 has 14 amino acids. Germline CDR1 and CDR2: KGHDR and SFDVKD. The ends were cut back, 1 base at V and 6 bases at J, with 10 bases in the middle. As DNA, the CDR3 is TGTGCCACCAGTGATTTCCGACGTGCTGATACGCAGTATTTT. It translates to CATSDFRRADTQYF.

V gene TRBV6-2 or TRBV6-3 combines with J gene TRBJ1-2; D is unresolved. Germline V lookup: CDR1 MNHEY, CDR2 SVGEGT. The CDR3 runs 13 residues. Trimming pared 3 bases from V and 4 bases from J, leaving 9 bases between. The CDR3 DNA reads as TGTGCCAGCAGTTATGGGGAGGGCTATGGCTACACCTTC. It codes for CASSYGEGYGYTF.

This clonotype has a handful of counts. The chain recombines TRBV11-2 with TRBJ1-2; no clear D. Germline V gene data show CDR1 as SGHAT and CDR2 as FQNNGV. The CDR3 runs to 19 residues. Trimming removed 2 bases at V and 8 bases at J, with 30 bases between. The CDR3 DNA reads as TGTGCCAGCAGCTTACCCTTTCTAGAAAACGCAGCCGCCCGTTGGGGCTACACCTTC. This translates into CASSLPFLENAAARWGYTF.

This clonotype was recorded a few times. In nucleotides, the CDR3 is TGCAGTGCTCACCGGCCTGACAGGGGATCCTACGAGCAGTACTTC. Protein: CSAHRPDRGSYEQYF. The rearrangement uses TRBV20-1 and TRBJ2-7; 8 bases match TRBD1. V was pared by 5 bases and J by 1 base, with 10 bases of the junction left unmatched. The CDR3 length is 15 residues. Germline V lookup: CDR1 DFQATT, CDR2 SNEGSKA (reference sequence).

This clonotype showed up many times. The V and J genes are TRBV20-1 and TRBJ2-3; D is possibly TRBD2 (6 bases). This CDR3 contains 16 residues. Germline lookup yields CDR1 DFQATT and CDR2 SNEGSKA (reference sequence). The V gene lost 0 bases and the J gene lost 4 bases, with 17 bases spanning the gap. The CDR3 is CSARDDVAVGADTQYF. The CDR3 nucleotides are TGCAGTGCTAGAGATGACGTAGCGGTCGGGGCAGATACGCAGTATTTT.

This clonotype showed up many times. The CDR3 region is CASSPVGRHTYEQYF. CDR3 DNA sequence: TGTGCCAGCAGCCCCGTGGGCAGACATACCTACGAGCAGTACTTC. The chain has TRBV28 and TRBJ2-7; no clear D. Germline assignment: CDR1 MDHEN and CDR2 SYDVKM. CDR3 length: 15 residues. V dropped 6 bases and J dropped 2 bases, with 17 bases sitting between them.

Only a few counts were recorded for this clonotype. The chain recombines TRBV6-2 or TRBV6-3 with TRBJ2-7; 8 bases are shared with TRBD2. The V gene end was trimmed by 1 base and the J gene end by 5 bases; junction bases not matched to a gene: 4. CDR1 and CDR2 (germline): MNHEY, SVGEGT. This CDR3 spans 14 amino acids. CDR3 nucleotide sequence: TGTGCCAGCAGTTACTTCGGGAGGGGCGACGAGCAGTACTTC. Protein product: CASSYFGRGDEQYF.

Concerning this clonotype itself: An end of the junction differs from the germline gene, which may be a read error. The chain has TRBV6-5 and TRBJ1-6; TRBD1 matches at 7 bases. The CDR3 loop spans 15 amino acids. Germline V CDR1 and CDR2: MNHEY, SVGAGI. The CDR3 spells CASSYRDSHNSPPHF. The CDR3 coding sequence is TGTGCCAGCAGTTACAGGGACAGTCATAATTCACCCCCCCACTTT.

This clonotype has at least ten counts. The gene calls are TRBV11-1 and TRBJ2-1, with 9 nucleotides matching TRBD2. Per the germline V gene, CDR1 is SGHAT and CDR2 is FQDESV (reference sequence). This CDR3 region has 17 residues. J gave up 4 bases and V 5 bases, and 12 bases lay outside the gene matches. The CDR3: CASSPGVAGGTYNEQFF. The DNA of the CDR3 is TGTGCCAGCAGCCCCGGAGTGGCGGGGGGGACTTACAATGAGCAGTTCTTC.

At least ten counts were recorded for this clonotype. The CDR3 spells CASSLVAGDQGNEQFF. For the CDR3, the DNA is TGCGCCAGCAGCTTGGTAGCGGGGGACCAGGGGAATGAGCAGTTCTTC. The gene calls are TRBV5-1 and TRBJ2-1, with 9 bases lining up with TRBD2. From germline, CDR1 is SGHRS and CDR2 YFSETQ. V lost 0 bases to trimming and J lost 7 bases; unmatched junction nucleotides: 8. The CDR3 has 16 amino acids.

This clonotype was recorded at least ten times. CDR3 in DNA: TGTGCCAGCCGATCGAGGCCGGGGGTAAACTCCTACAATGAGCAGTTCTTC. Translated, it gives CASRSRPGVNSYNEQFF. The chain combines TRBV3-1 with TRBJ2-1, with a weak D call TRBD2 (6 bases). Germline V gene data show CDR1 as LGHDT and CDR2 as YNNKEL (reference sequence). This CDR3 has 17 residues. The V end lost 8 bases, the J end lost 0 bases, and 20 bases lay between the germline ends.

This clonotype was seen ten or more times. The chain has TRBV6-1 and TRBJ1-4; D is unclear. This CDR3 is built from 15 residues. The germline V and J ends were trimmed by 1 base and 1 base, with 7 bases remaining between them. CDR1 is MNHNS and CDR2 is SASEGT in the germline V gene. The CDR3 sequence: CASSEEVETNEKLFF. The CDR3 nucleotides are TGTGCCAGCAGTGAAGAGGTGGAAACTAATGAAAAACTGTTTTTT.

This clonotype was seen at least ten times. V usage is TRBV2 and J usage is TRBJ1-2; 9 nucleotides match TRBD1. The junction had 4 bases not matched to a gene; V was cut back by 7 bases and J by 4 bases. Per germline, CDR1 SNHLY and CDR2 FYNNEI. This CDR3 is built from 13 residues. The CDR3, as DNA: TGTGCCAGCAACATACAGGGGGCCTATGGCTACACCTTC. Residues: CASNIQGAYGYTF.

The rearrangement uses TRBV6-5 and TRBJ2-1; TRBD1 agrees at 9 bases. From germline, CDR1 is MNHEY and CDR2 SVGAGI. This CDR3 comprises 14 residues. With 0 bases clipped from V and 6 bases from J, the junction kept 0 bases outside the gene matches. The CDR3 DNA sequence: TGTGCCAGCAGTTACTCGGGACAGGGCAATGAGCAGTTCTTC. This codes for CASSYSGQGNEQFF.

The sample holds many counts of this clonotype. The V and J genes are TRBV5-1 and TRBJ2-1; 9 bases align to TRBD2. With 7 bases clipped from V and 6 bases from J, the junction kept 8 bases outside the gene matches. This CDR3 region has 14 residues. From germline, CDR1 is SGHRS and CDR2 YFSETQ. CDR3 sequence: CASASGGPGNEQFF. As DNA, the CDR3 is TGCGCCAGCGCCAGCGGGGGGCCTGGCAATGAGCAGTTCTTC.

The chain recombines TRBV19 with TRBJ2-7; tentatively, D is TRBD1 or TRBD2 (5 bases each). V gave up 6 bases and J gave up 7 bases, with 16 bases separating them. Per the germline V gene, CDR1 is LNHDA and CDR2 is SQIVND (reference sequence). This CDR3 region has 13 residues. The CDR3 protein is CASRAEGAGEQYF. The CDR3 DNA is TGTGCCAGTAGAGCGGAAGGGGCAGGAGAGCAGTACTTC.

This clonotype was observed at least ten times. This chain uses TRBV28 with TRBJ1-3; a possible D gene is TRBD1 (6 bases). CDR3 size: 15 residues. Germline values: CDR1 MDHEN, CDR2 SYDVKM. Trimming left V 6 bases short and J 0 bases short, with 12 bases between. CDR3 loop: CASRETGNSGNTIYF. The CDR3 nucleotides read TGTGCCAGCAGGGAAACAGGGAACTCTGGAAACACCATATATTTT. Using reference TRBV28 and TRBJ1-3 for the parts outside the CDR3, the full variable domain is DVKVTQSSRYLVKRTGEKVFLECVQDMDHENMFWYRQDPGLGLRLIYFSYDVKMKEKGDIPEGYSVSREKKERFSLILESASTNQTSMYLCASRETGNSGNTIYFGEGSWLTVV.

The rearrangement links TRBV12-3 or TRBV12-4 to TRBJ1-1, with D unresolved. Trimming pared 5 bases from V and 0 bases from J, leaving 13 bases between. The CDR3 runs to 15 residues. DNA of the CDR3: TGTGCCAGCAGTCCTCACAGTGAATTGAACACTGAAGCTTTCTTT. It encodes CASSPHSELNTEAFF.